The present TCR beta chain was sequenced within a study of shared clonotypes between healthy human individuals. This clone was seen at least ten times. For genomic DNA, unsorted samples relied on tens of millions of PBMCs. Original processing methods: Without quality scores, immunoSEQ junctional reads could not be filtered like full-length reads. Only in-frame clones appear in the TCRdb table, and some are missing; sequencing was by immunoSEQ multiplex PCR. The DNA gave D and trimming, while V, J and clone size come from that table. The data contain some 530,000 clones, more than 65% of them seen just once; the ten biggest clones take up roughly 12%. Trimming removed 2 bases from V and 2 bases from J, with 10 bases in between. The CDR3 loop spans 15 amino acids. Germline CDR1 and CDR2: MDHEN and SYDVKM.

Material for sequencing was PBMCs. This chain links TRBV28 with TRBJ1-5; TRBD1 is a possible D gene (6 bases). The receptor's source is a middle-aged woman in good health. Some clones in this sample may be carry-over from other donors' samples. CDR3 amino acids: CASSLAGAGNQPQHF. Here the CDR3 DNA reads TGTGCCAGCAGTTTAGCAGGGGCCGGCAATCAGCCCCAGCATTTT.